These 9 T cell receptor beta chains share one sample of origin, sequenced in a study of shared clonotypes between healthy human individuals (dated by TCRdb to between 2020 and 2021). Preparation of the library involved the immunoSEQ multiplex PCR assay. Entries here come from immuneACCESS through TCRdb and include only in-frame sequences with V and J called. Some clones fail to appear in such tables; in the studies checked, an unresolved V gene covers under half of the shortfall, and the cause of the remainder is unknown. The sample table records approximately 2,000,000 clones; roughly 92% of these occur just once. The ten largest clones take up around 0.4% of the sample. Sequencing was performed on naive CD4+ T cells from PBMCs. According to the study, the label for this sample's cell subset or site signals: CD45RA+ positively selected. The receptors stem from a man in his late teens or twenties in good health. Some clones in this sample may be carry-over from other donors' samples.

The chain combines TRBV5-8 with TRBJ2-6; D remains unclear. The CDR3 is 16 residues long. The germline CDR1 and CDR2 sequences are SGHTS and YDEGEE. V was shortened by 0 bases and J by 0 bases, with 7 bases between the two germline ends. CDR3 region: CASSLVRPSGANVLTF. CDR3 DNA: TGTGCCAGCAGCTTGGTCCGGCCCTCTGGGGCCAACGTCCTGACTTTC.

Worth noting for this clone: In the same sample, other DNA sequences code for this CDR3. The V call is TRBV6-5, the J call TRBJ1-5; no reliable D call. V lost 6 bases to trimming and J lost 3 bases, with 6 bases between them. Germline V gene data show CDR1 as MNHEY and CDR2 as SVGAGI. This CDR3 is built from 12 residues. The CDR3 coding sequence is TGTGCCAGCAGAACATCCAATCAGCCCCAGCATTTT. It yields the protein CASRTSNQPQHF.

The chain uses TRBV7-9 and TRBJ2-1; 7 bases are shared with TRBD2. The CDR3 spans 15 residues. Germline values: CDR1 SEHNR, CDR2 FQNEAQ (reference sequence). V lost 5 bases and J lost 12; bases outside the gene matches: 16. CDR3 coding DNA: TGTGCCAGCAGCCCTGGGAGACTAGCCGGGATGGGGCAGTTCTTC. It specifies CASSPGRLAGMGQFF.

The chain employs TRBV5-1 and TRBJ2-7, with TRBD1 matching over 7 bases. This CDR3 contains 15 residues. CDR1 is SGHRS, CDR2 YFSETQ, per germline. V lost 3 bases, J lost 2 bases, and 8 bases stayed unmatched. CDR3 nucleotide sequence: TGCGCCAGCAGCTGGCTTGGGACAGCTCCCTACGAGCAGTACTTC. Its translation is CASSWLGTAPYEQYF.

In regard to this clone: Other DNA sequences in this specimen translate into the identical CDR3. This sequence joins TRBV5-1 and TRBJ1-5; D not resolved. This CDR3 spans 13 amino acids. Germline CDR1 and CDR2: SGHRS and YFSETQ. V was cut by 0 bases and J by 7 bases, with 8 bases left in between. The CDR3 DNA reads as TGCGCCAGCAGCTTGGAACAAGGGCAGCCCCAGCATTTT. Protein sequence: CASSLEQGQPQHF.

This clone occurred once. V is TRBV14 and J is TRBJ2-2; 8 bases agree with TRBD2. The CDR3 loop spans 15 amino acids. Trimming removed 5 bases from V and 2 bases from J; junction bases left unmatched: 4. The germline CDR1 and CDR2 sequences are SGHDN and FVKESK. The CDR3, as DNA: TGTGCCAGCAGCGCGCGGGGGGCTAACACCGGGGAGCTGTTTTTT. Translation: CASSARGANTGELFF.

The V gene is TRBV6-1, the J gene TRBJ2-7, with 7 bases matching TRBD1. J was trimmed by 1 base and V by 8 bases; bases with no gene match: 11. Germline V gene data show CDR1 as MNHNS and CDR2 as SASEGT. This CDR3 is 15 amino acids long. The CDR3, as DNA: TGTGCCAGCGGGCCAAGACAGGGCTCATCCTACGAGCAGTACTTC. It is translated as CASGPRQGSSYEQYF.

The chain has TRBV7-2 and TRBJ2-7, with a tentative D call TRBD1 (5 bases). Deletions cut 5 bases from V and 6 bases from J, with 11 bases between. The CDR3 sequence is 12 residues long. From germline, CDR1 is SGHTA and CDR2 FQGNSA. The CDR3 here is CASSLGPTEQYF. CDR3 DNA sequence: TGTGCCAGCAGCCTGGGGCCTACCGAGCAGTACTTC.

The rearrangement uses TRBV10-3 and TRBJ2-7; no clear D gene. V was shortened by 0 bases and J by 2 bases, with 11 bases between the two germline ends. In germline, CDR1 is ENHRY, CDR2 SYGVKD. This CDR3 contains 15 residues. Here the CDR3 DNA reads TGTGCCATCAGTGAGTCTGGTCCAGGTACCTACGAGCAGTACTTC. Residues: CAISESGPGTYEQYF.